The rows below give T cell receptor beta chains drawn from one sample of a study of T cell responses to AZD1222 COVID-19 vaccine. Using immunoSEQ multiplex PCR, the repertoire was profiled, and TCRdb retains in-frame clones only, with some absent. The repertoire holds 70,000 to 90,000 clones, with approximately 85% as singletons. The material was peripheral blood, obtained on day 0 of AZD1222 vaccination. Every receptor here comes from an adult in good health. The CDR3 runs from the conserved cysteine through the conserved F or W. The D gene is left open where the match is weak. Clone size is shown for a subset of rows, as once, few, many or a class of expanded clone.

d_gene	v_gene	j_gene	abundance	CDR3nt	CDR3aa
TRBD1	TRBV20-1	TRBJ2-5	NA	TGCAGTGCTAGTGCCGTGAAGCGGCAGGGGGAAGAGACCCAGTACTTC	CSASAVKRQGEETQYF
NA	TRBV30	TRBJ2-7	NA	TGTGCCCGCCGAGGCGGACGCGGCTTTAACGAGCAGTACTTC	CARRGGRGFNEQYF
NA	TRBV4-1	TRBJ1-4	NA	TGCGCCAGCAGCCAAGAATCCCGGGGGCCGCGGGAAAAACTGTTTTTT	CASSQESRGPREKLFF
NA	TRBV15	TRBJ2-7	NA	TGTGCCACCAGCCCTGGGGCCACGGAGATACCCTACGAGCAGTACTTC	CATSPGATEIPYEQYF
TRBD2	TRBV2	TRBJ2-7	NA	TGTGCCAGCAGCTTAGGACTAGCGGGGGGCTGGGACGAGCAGTACTTC	CASSLGLAGGWDEQYF
NA	TRBV5-4	TRBJ2-5	NA	TGTGCCAGCAGCCTTACAGGGGGGGTGTCCCAGTACTTC	CASSLTGGVSQYF
NA	TRBV6-6	TRBJ2-1	NA	TGTGCCAGCATAAACCCAGGCGGGAATGAGCAGTTCTTC	CASINPGGNEQFF
NA	TRBV4-1	TRBJ1-2	once	TGCGCCAGCAGCCAAGGCCGGGAGGGGAACGAGGGTAGCTACACCTTC	CASSQGREGNEGSYTF
NA	TRBV28	TRBJ1-2	NA	TGTGCCAGCGTTCCGACGGCACTCTATGGCTACACCTTC	CASVPTALYGYTF
TRBD1	TRBV20-1	TRBJ2-7	NA	TGCAGTGCTAGTCCAAGAGAGGCCGGGACAGGGGGCAGGTACTACGAGCAGTACTTC	CSASPREAGTGGRYYEQYF
NA	TRBV29-1	TRBJ2-1	few	TGCAGCGTGCTAGGGTACAATGAGCAGTTCTTC	CSVLGYNEQFF
NA	TRBV29-1	TRBJ2-7	NA	TGCAGCGTTGGTTGGGGCTATGCGAGCGAGCAGTACTTC	CSVGWGYASEQYF
NA	TRBV14	TRBJ2-2	few	TGTGCCAGCAGCCCAACACTGAACACCGGGGAGCTGTTTTTT	CASSPTLNTGELFF
NA	TRBV27	TRBJ2-3	NA	TGTGCCAGCAGTTTATCTCTCGCGGGACGGGGGACCCGTTCGGATACGCAGTATTTT	CASSLSLAGRGTRSDTQYF
NA	TRBV25-1	TRBJ2-5	NA	TGTGCCAGCAGTCCCTTCGGATCGGTTGAGACCCAGTACTTC	CASSPFGSVETQYF
NA	TRBV18	TRBJ2-7	NA	TGTGCCAGCTCATCCGGACAGACGAGCTACGAGCAGTACTTC	CASSSGQTSYEQYF
TRBD2	TRBV6-5	TRBJ2-7	NA	TGTGCCAGCAGTACGGGACTAGCGTACGAGCAGTACTTC	CASSTGLAYEQYF
NA	TRBV11-2	TRBJ2-2	NA	TGTGCCAGCGCCCCATACGGGGAGCTGTTTTTT	CASAPYGELFF
NA	TRBV19	TRBJ1-1	NA	TGTGCCAGTTGTCCCGGGCGTCGGACTGAAGCTTTCTTT	CASCPGRRTEAFF
NA	TRBV20-1	TRBJ1-1	NA	TGCAGTGCTAGTTCGAAAAGAGAAGCTTTCTTT	CSASSKREAFF
NA	TRBV29-1	TRBJ2-7	NA	TGCAGCGTTGGTGACATCGACGAGCAGTACTTC	CSVGDIDEQYF
NA	TRBV12-3/TRBV12-4	TRBJ1-4	once	TGTGCCAGCAGTATCGGGACGGATGAAAAACTGTTTTTT	CASSIGTDEKLFF
TRBD1	TRBV9	TRBJ1-3	NA	TGTGCCAGCAGCGTTCAGGGGGCTGGAAACACCATATATTTT	CASSVQGAGNTIYF
TRBD2	TRBV10-3	TRBJ2-3	NA	TGTGCCATCAGCGCACTAGCGGGGGGCACAGATACGCAGTATTTT	CAISALAGGTDTQYF
NA	TRBV28	TRBJ1-1	NA	TGTGCCAGCAGTTTATCGGGAGGGTCTGAAGCTTTCTTT	CASSLSGGSEAFF
NA	TRBV24-1	TRBJ2-3	NA	TGTGCCACCAGTGATTGGGGGGAGAGCACAGATACGCAGTATTTT	CATSDWGESTDTQYF
NA	TRBV9	TRBJ2-7	NA	TGTGCCAGCAGCCTGGACAGTCTGGCGGGCGGGCAGTACTTC	CASSLDSLAGGQYF
TRBD1	TRBV3-1/TRBV3-2	TRBJ2-1	NA	TGTGCCAGCAGCCATAACAGGGGTCTAACCCCCAATGAGCAGTTCTTC	CASSHNRGLTPNEQFF
NA	TRBV4-3	TRBJ1-1	NA	TGCGCCAGCAGCCCGGAAACGAGAGGCCTGAACACTGAAGCTTTCTTT	CASSPETRGLNTEAFF
TRBD2	TRBV9	TRBJ2-3	NA	TGTGCCAGCAGCGTAGTGGGTAGCGGGGGCACAGATACGCAGTATTTT	CASSVVGSGGTDTQYF
TRBD2	TRBV7-9	TRBJ2-1	once	TGTGCCAGCAGCTTAGCGATCGGACTAGCGGTCTACTACAATGAGCAGTTCTTC	CASSLAIGLAVYYNEQFF
NA	TRBV7-2	TRBJ1-2	NA	TGTGCCAGCAGCTGGGACTCCTACCGGGCGGGGAACTACACCTTC	CASSWDSYRAGNYTF
NA	TRBV11-2	TRBJ2-7	NA	TGTGCCAGCAGCTTAGTATTTTCCTACGAGCAGTACTTC	CASSLVFSYEQYF
NA	TRBV4-1	TRBJ1-5	NA	TGCGCCAGCAGCCCCGGGGGCGCGCAAGGGTCCCGGCATTTT	CASSPGGAQGSRHF
NA	TRBV19	TRBJ1-5	once	TGTGCCAGTAGGCCTACAGGGAACGATCAGCCCCAGCATTTT	CASRPTGNDQPQHF
NA	TRBV2	TRBJ1-5	NA	TGTGCCAGCAGAAGTGACAGTATAAGCAATCAGCCCCAGCATTTT	CASRSDSISNQPQHF
NA	TRBV10-3	TRBJ2-2	NA	TGTGCCACAACGCCCGGACCCGTGAACACCGGGGAGCTGTTTTTT	CATTPGPVNTGELFF
TRBD1	TRBV18	TRBJ1-5	NA	TGTGCCAGCTCACCCTCTCGGGGACAGGGCGTCCAGCATTTT	CASSPSRGQGVQHF
NA	TRBV6-5	TRBJ1-5	NA	TGTGCCAGCAGCCCCTCGGGGTATCAGCCCCAGCATTTT	CASSPSGYQPQHF
NA	TRBV19	TRBJ2-7	few	TGTGCCAGTAGTATTTCCGGGTTGTCCTACGAGCAGTACTTC	CASSISGLSYEQYF